This T cell receptor beta chain originates from a study of CD8+ T cells in alopecia areata. Following RNA extraction, reverse transcription yielded cDNA that acted as the sequencing template. Using immunoSEQ multiplex PCR, the repertoire was profiled, and TCRdb retains in-frame clones only, with some absent. The sample contains approximately 65,000 clones, more than 40% of which appear only once. This CDR3 spans 16 amino acids. V was pared by 2 bases and J by 8 bases, with 21 bases between. Germline V gene data show CDR1 as MGHDK and CDR2 as SYGVNS. This TCR was sampled from a human donor with alopecia areata. The starting material was CD8+ T cells sorted from blood, obtained at week 0. V gene TRBV25-1 combines with J gene TRBJ2-5, with D tentatively TRBD1 (6 bases). CDR3 loop: CASSEPRAGAWDTQYF. CDR3 coding DNA: TGTGCCAGCAGTGAACCCCGGGCAGGGGCTTGGGATACCCAGTACTTC.